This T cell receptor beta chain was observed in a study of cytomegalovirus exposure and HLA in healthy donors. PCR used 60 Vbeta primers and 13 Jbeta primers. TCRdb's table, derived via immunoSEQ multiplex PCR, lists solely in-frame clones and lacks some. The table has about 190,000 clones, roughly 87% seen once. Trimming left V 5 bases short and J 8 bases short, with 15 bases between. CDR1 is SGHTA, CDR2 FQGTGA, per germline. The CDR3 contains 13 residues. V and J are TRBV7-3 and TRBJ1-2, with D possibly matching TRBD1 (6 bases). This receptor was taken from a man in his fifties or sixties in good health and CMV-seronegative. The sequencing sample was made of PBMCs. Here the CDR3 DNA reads TGTGCCAGCAGCCGACAGAACAGGGCGGGCTACACCTTC. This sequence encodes CASSRQNRAGYTF.